The clone carrying this TCR beta chain was seen many times. Its antigen is not identified. This specimen comes from a study of glioma-infiltrating T cells. Study results and caveats: Tissue-blood divergence was below expectation in non-neoplastic patients, above in gliomas. Very few CDR3 sequences were shared between tissue and blood.

Using RNA template, CDR3s of TCR alpha and beta were amplified with iRepertoire arm-PCR. TCRdb redid the calling of the multiplex PCR reads with MiXCR, one entry per CDR3 protein. In the table there are 100,000 to 150,000 distinct CDR3 sequences, under 30% of which are singletons. CDR1 and CDR2 from the germline V gene are MNHNS and SASEGT. V was clipped by 7 bases and J by 9 bases; unmatched bases: 9. The CDR3 contains 14 residues. The rearrangement joins TRBV6-1 to TRBJ1-6; 7 nucleotides match TRBD1. Sequencing input: glioma tissue, nonneoplastic brain tissue, or PBMCs (not recorded which). The clonotype comes from a human donor with low-grade glioma or glioblastoma, undergoing nonglioma brain surgery, or in good health (not recorded which). CDR3: CASTTGTVISPLHF. CDR3 bases: TGTGCCAGCACCACCGGGACAGTTATTTCACCCCTCCACTTT.